The 3 T cell receptor beta chains below were found in one sample sequenced in a study of a mutant IDH1 vaccine in newly diagnosed glioma. TCRdb keeps only in-frame clones here, not all; method: immunoSEQ multiplex PCR. The sample contains 35,000 to 45,000 clones, about 83% of which appear only once. These receptors' targets are unknown. Time point meaning: week 35, safety follow-up. Alongside topical imiquimod, each dose of vaccine comprised 300 ug of mutant IDH1 20-mer peptide. The sequencing used PBMCs, collected from a glioma patient whose treatment included an IDH1 peptide vaccine. These receptors came from a woman in her forties or fifties with glioma.

The CDR3 DNA reads TGCACCAGCAGCCAAGATGGACGGATGAACACTGAAGCTTTCTTT. Translation gives CTSSQDGRMNTEAFF. The chain carries TRBV1 and TRBJ1-1. TRBV1 represents a pseudogene. The CDR3 sequence is 15 residues long.

The chain joins TRBV19 to TRBJ2-7; D not certain. Germline CDR1 and CDR2: LNHDA and SQIVND (reference sequence). The CDR3 consists of 13 residues. Trimming took off 4 bases at V and 0 bases at J, with 7 bases between the two ends. The CDR3 DNA sequence: TGTGCCAGTAGTAAGGCCAGCTCCTACGAGCAGTACTTC. Encoded protein: CASSKASSYEQYF.

The chain uses TRBV7-9 and TRBJ2-7, with D uncertain. Germline V CDR1 and CDR2: SEHNR, FQNEAQ (reference sequence). Trimming stripped 5 bases from V and 2 bases from J, with 10 bases between. CDR3 length: 13 residues. CDR3 loop: CASSDTETYEQYF. As DNA, the CDR3 is TGTGCCAGCAGCGATACAGAGACCTACGAGCAGTACTTC.